The 27 T cell receptor beta chains listed next were all sequenced from one sample in a study of human T cells and chemical hapten exposure. TCRdb re-analysed the RACE reads in MiXCR, keeping a single row per CDR3 protein. The sample comprises 70,000 to 85,000 distinct CDR3 sequences, roughly 8.7% of which are singletons, and approximately 1.4% rests with the top ten. Documented time point: healthy volunteer bleed at 6 weeks. Total RNA was extracted from unfractionated whole blood. The material sequenced was whole blood. The source is a male donor in good health. Some clones in this sample may be carry-over from other donors' samples.

This clonotype was seen at least ten times. This chain links TRBV11-2 with TRBJ2-7; D uncertain. V was trimmed by 1 base and J by 3 bases, leaving 16 bases between them. The CDR3 totals 16 residues. Germline V lookup: CDR1 SGHAT, CDR2 FQNNGV. CDR3 coding DNA: TGTGCCAGCAGCTTAGGTCATAGAACTGCTCTCTACGAGCAGTACTTC. The encoded protein is CASSLGHRTALYEQYF.

The chain links TRBV7-7 to TRBJ2-3; D might be TRBD2 (5 bases). This CDR3 comprises 13 residues. CDR1 SSHAT and CDR2 FNYEAQ come from the germline V gene (reference sequence). V was shortened by 3 bases and J by 6 bases, with 10 bases between the two germline ends. DNA for the CDR3: TGTGCCAGCAGCTTTAGTAGGGAGGATACGCAGTATTTT. Its translation is CASSFSREDTQYF.

The chain employs TRBV18 and TRBJ2-3; 8 bases fit TRBD1. V lost 8 bases to trimming and J lost 2 bases; unmatched junction nucleotides: 6. Germline V gives CDR1 KGHSH, CDR2 LQKENI. The CDR3 consists of 14 residues. CDR3 nucleotide sequence: TGTGCCAGCGGACCAGGGGGCAACACAGATACGCAGTATTTT. This gives the protein CASGPGGNTDTQYF. The full variable domain, completed using reference TRBV18 and TRBJ2-3, is NAGVMQNPRHLVRRRGQEARLRCSPMKGHSHVYWYRQLPEEGLKFMVYLQKENIIDESGMPKERFSAEFPKEGPSILRIQQVVRGDSAAYFCASGPGGNTDTQYFGPGTRLTVL.

This chain joins TRBV29-1 and TRBJ2-3, with no clear D. This CDR3 spans 14 amino acids. Trimming removed 7 bases at V and 2 bases at J, with 16 bases between. Looked up from germline, CDR1 is SQVTM and CDR2 is ANQGSEA. The CDR3 reads CSAAALQNTDTQYF. The CDR3 DNA reads as TGCAGCGCCGCCGCTTTACAGAACACAGATACGCAGTATTTT.

V and J are TRBV29-1 and TRBJ1-2, with D possibly being TRBD1 (6 bases). V was trimmed by 2 bases and J by 4 bases, leaving 14 bases between them. Germline V CDR1 and CDR2: SQVTM, ANQGSEA. This CDR3 contains 14 residues. CDR3 sequence: CSVESTGSSYGYTF. In DNA, the CDR3 is TGCAGCGTTGAAAGTACAGGGTCAAGCTATGGCTACACCTTC.

This clonotype was seen at least ten times. CDR3 loop: CSAITLARPFNEQFF. CDR3 DNA sequence: TGCAGTGCTATCACACTAGCGAGACCTTTCAATGAGCAGTTCTTC. V gene TRBV20-1 combines with J gene TRBJ2-1, with 7 positions matching TRBD2. Germline CDR1 DFQATT, CDR2 SNEGSKA (reference sequence). The CDR3 sequence is 15 residues long. V was pared by 4 bases and J by 6 bases, with 12 bases of the junction left unmatched.

This clonotype was found a few times. The chain carries TRBV2 and TRBJ2-4; the D gene is possibly TRBD1 (6 bases). The V gene's germline CDR1 is SNHLY and CDR2 FYNNEI. V gave up 5 bases and J gave up 0 bases, with 14 bases separating them. CDR3 length: 16 residues. The CDR3, as DNA: TGTGCCAGCAGTCCCCAGGGGCCCTTAGCCAAAAACATTCAGTACTTC. This sequence encodes CASSPQGPLAKNIQYF.

The rearrangement joins TRBV4-2 to TRBJ2-1; D possibly corresponds to TRBD1 (5 bases). V lost 2 bases and J 9 bases, leaving 11 bases between the germline ends. Germline lookup yields CDR1 LGHNA and CDR2 YNFKEQ. The CDR3 has 13 amino acids. CDR3 region: CASSQKGFSEQFF. In DNA form, the CDR3 reads TGTGCCAGCAGCCAAAAGGGGTTCAGTGAGCAGTTCTTC.

This clonotype was picked up many times. This chain uses TRBV3-1 with TRBJ2-4; D is perhaps TRBD2 (5 bases). The CDR3 consists of 12 residues. The germline V gene has CDR1 LGHDT and CDR2 YNNKEL (reference sequence). Trimming took 3 bases from V and 7 from J, leaving 7 bases between them. The CDR3 region is CASSHGENIQYF. The DNA of the CDR3 is TGTGCCAGCAGCCACGGGGAGAACATTCAGTACTTC.

The rearrangement links TRBV6-2 or TRBV6-3 to TRBJ2-3; maybe TRBD2 (6 bases). Germline V gene data show CDR1 as MNHEY and CDR2 as SVGEGT. Deletions cut 6 bases from V and 0 bases from J, with 7 bases between. The length of the CDR3 is 13 residues. As DNA, the CDR3 is TGTGCCAGCAGGCGGGACAGCACAGATACGCAGTATTTT. Translated: CASRRDSTDTQYF.

This clonotype was seen repeatedly, ten times or more. The chain has TRBV24-1 and TRBJ2-3; TRBD2 agrees at 8 bases. With 2 bases clipped from V and 0 bases from J, the junction kept 3 bases outside the gene matches. The germline V gene has CDR1 KGHDR and CDR2 SFDVKD. This CDR3 contains 16 residues. The CDR3 loop is CATSDSASGSTDTQYF. The CDR3 nucleotides are TGTGCCACCAGTGATTCGGCTAGCGGGAGCACAGATACGCAGTATTTT.

This clonotype was detected only a few times. CDR3 in amino acids: CASSLASSGSEAFF. For the CDR3, the DNA is TGTGCCAGCAGCTTGGCCTCTTCGGGGTCTGAAGCTTTCTTT. The chain joins TRBV5-5 to TRBJ1-1; D call uncertain. The CDR3 sequence is 14 residues long. The germline V and J ends were trimmed by 0 bases and 6 bases, with 12 bases remaining between them. CDR1 SGHKS and CDR2 YYEKEE come from the germline V gene (reference sequence).

The chain links TRBV29-1 to TRBJ1-5; D gene uncertain. Germline CDR1 is SQVTM and CDR2 is ANQGSEA. CDR3 length equals 13 residues. Trimming took 7 bases from V and 3 from J, leaving 13 bases between them. The CDR3: CSARDGFNQPQHF. The CDR3 DNA reads as TGCAGCGCCCGAGACGGCTTCAATCAGCCCCAGCATTTT.

Only a few counts were recorded for this clonotype. J is TRBJ2-7 and V is TRBV9; D is perhaps TRBD1 or TRBD2 (5 bases each). Germline lookup yields CDR1 SGDLS and CDR2 YYNGEE. V lost 3 bases to trimming and J lost 2 bases, with 12 bases between them. The CDR3 consists of 14 residues. DNA for the CDR3: TGTGCCAGCAGCGCGCTTGAGGGACCCTACGAGCAGTACTTC. Translation gives CASSALEGPYEQYF.

This sequence joins TRBV29-1 and TRBJ1-2; TRBD1 aligns across 7 bases. Germline V CDR1 and CDR2: SQVTM, ANQGSEA. V lost 0 bases and J lost 2; bases outside the gene matches: 15. This CDR3 has 18 amino acids. CDR3 in amino acids: CSVEEDPRDSFPNYGYTF. The CDR3 region has the DNA TGCAGCGTTGAAGAGGATCCCCGGGACAGCTTTCCCAACTATGGCTACACCTTC.

This clonotype occurred a few times. The chain employs TRBV12-3 or TRBV12-4 and TRBJ1-1; 9 positions match TRBD1. V gave up 5 bases and J gave up 3 bases; unmatched junction bases: 10. This CDR3 region has 16 residues. The CDR3 bases are TGTGCCAGCAGTCCCCTACTGGGACAGGGTGACACTGAAGCTTTCTTT. Amino acids: CASSPLLGQGDTEAFF.

In its sample, this clonotype was seen a few times. The chain recombines TRBV6-2 or TRBV6-3 with TRBJ2-3; D call uncertain. V lost 0 bases to trimming and J lost 5 bases, with 3 bases between them. CDR3 size: 12 residues. Germline V gene lookup returns CDR1 MNHEY and CDR2 SVGEGT. The CDR3 region is CASSYSKDTQYF. The CDR3 coding sequence is TGTGCCAGCAGTTACTCGAAAGATACGCAGTATTTT.

This sequence joins TRBV20-1 and TRBJ2-7; the D gene is possibly TRBD2 (5 bases). V gave up 3 bases and J gave up 7 bases, with 13 bases separating them. CDR3 length: 12 residues. The V gene's germline CDR1 is DFQATT and CDR2 SNEGSKA (reference sequence). Here the CDR3 reads CSARRVSLEQYF. Here the CDR3 DNA reads TGCAGTGCTAGGAGGGTATCGCTGGAGCAGTACTTC.

This clonotype has a handful of counts. The chain has TRBV5-1 and TRBJ2-7; the D is unclear. This CDR3 is built from 12 residues. CDR1 SGHRS and CDR2 YFSETQ come from the germline V gene. V lost 1 base and J 3 bases, leaving 5 bases between the germline ends. The CDR3 region is CASSLTVYEQYF. The CDR3, as DNA: TGCGCCAGCAGCTTGACAGTCTACGAGCAGTACTTC. Combining the CDR3 with reference TRBV5-1 and TRBJ2-7 gives the whole variable domain KAGVTQTPRYLIKTRGQQVTLSCSPISGHRSVSWYQQTPGQGLQFLFEYFSETQRNKGNFPGRFSGRQFSNSRSEMNVSTLELGDSALYLCASSLTVYEQYFGPGTRLTVT.

A few counts support this clonotype. J is TRBJ2-3 and V is TRBV5-1; D could derive from TRBD1 or TRBD2 (6 bases each). V was pared by 0 bases and J by 0 bases, with 11 bases between. CDR1 SGHRS and CDR2 YFSETQ come from the germline V gene. The CDR3 is made up of 16 amino acids. CDR3 sequence: CASSLGGGGSTDTQYF. CDR3 bases: TGCGCCAGCAGCTTGGGCGGAGGGGGGAGCACAGATACGCAGTATTTT.

This clonotype has ten or more counts. This chain uses TRBV4-3 with TRBJ1-1; D unresolved. Germline loops: CDR1 LGHNA, CDR2 YSLEER. The V end was cut by 0 bases, the J end by 4 bases, with 9 bases between. The CDR3 sequence is 14 residues long. The CDR3: CASSQEARVTEAFF. The CDR3 DNA is TGCGCCAGCAGCCAAGAGGCCCGGGTCACTGAAGCTTTCTTT.

This clonotype was seen repeatedly, ten times or more. The chain combines TRBV20-1 with TRBJ2-7, with TRBD2 as a possible D gene (5 bases). Germline V lookup: CDR1 DFQATT, CDR2 SNEGSKA (reference sequence). The V end lost 0 bases, the J end lost 4 bases, and 13 bases lay between the germline ends. This CDR3 is built from 14 residues. Written as DNA, the CDR3 is TGCAGTGCTAGAGACCGACTGACGGGATACGAGCAGTACTTC. This translates into CSARDRLTGYEQYF.

This clonotype was seen a handful of times. The rearrangement uses TRBV18 and TRBJ1-2; D not certain. This CDR3 comprises 12 residues. Germline CDR1 reads KGHSH; CDR2 reads LQKENI. V lost 6 bases, J lost 7 bases, and 12 bases lay in between. The DNA of the CDR3 is TGTGCCAGCTCGCCCTCGCCTTCTGGCTACACCTTC. Its protein product is CASSPSPSGYTF.

This clonotype was picked up many times. The rearrangement uses TRBV6-6 and TRBJ1-6, with D unclear. Per the germline V gene, CDR1 is MNHNY and CDR2 is SVGAGI (reference sequence). The CDR3 sequence is 16 residues long. V dropped 6 bases and J dropped 2 bases, with 14 bases sitting between them. CDR3 sequence: CASSLDRSAYNSPLHF. CDR3 DNA: TGTGCCAGCAGCCTCGACCGGAGCGCCTATAATTCACCCCTCCACTTT.

At least ten counts were recorded for this clonotype. This chain links TRBV14 with TRBJ2-3; the match to TRBD2 covers 8 bases. V shed 0 bases, J shed 6 bases, and the junction held 14 bases outside the gene matches. The germline V gene encodes CDR1 SGHDN and CDR2 FVKESK. This CDR3 has 18 residues. Here the CDR3 DNA reads TGTGCCAGCAGCCAAGATGAAGCGGGAGTGGGTTCGGAGGATACGCAGTATTTT. This codes for CASSQDEAGVGSEDTQYF.

The rearrangement uses TRBV7-8 and TRBJ2-7; D call uncertain. Germline loops: CDR1 SGHVS, CDR2 FQNEAQ. The ends were cut back, 5 bases at V and 0 bases at J, with 11 bases in the middle. The CDR3 has 14 residues. The DNA of the CDR3 is TGTGCCAGCAGCCCCGGACCGAACTCCTACGAGCAGTACTTC. This codes for CASSPGPNSYEQYF.

This clonotype has ten or more counts. The rearrangement joins TRBV7-9 to TRBJ1-6, with TRBD1 matching over 7 bases. From germline, CDR1 is SEHNR and CDR2 FQNEAQ (reference sequence). Trimming at V came to 2 bases and at J to 9 bases, leaving 4 bases not matched to a gene. The CDR3 has 14 amino acids. The DNA of the CDR3 is TGTGCCAGCAGCTTAAACAGGGGAGGTTCACCCCTCCACTTT. Encoded protein: CASSLNRGGSPLHF.